This entry lists 3 T cell receptor beta chains sequenced from one sample in a study of T-cell memory formation after mild COVID-19. TCRdb reanalysed the 5' RACE reads using MiXCR and keeps one entry per CDR3 protein. The table includes about 260,000 distinct CDR3 sequences, over 7% detected once. Sequenced sample: PBMCs or a T cell subset sorted from them (not recorded which). These TCRs come from a young man who had mild COVID-19 (a few samples of this study predate the infection). Cell type and time point are not known.

The chain uses TRBV25-1 and TRBJ1-6; D gene uncertain. The CDR3 has 12 residues. Germline CDR1 and CDR2: MGHDK and SYGVNS. Trimming took off 6 bases at V and 10 bases at J, with 10 bases between the two ends. The CDR3 reads CASRTVGSPLHF. CDR3 DNA: TGTGCCAGCAGGACCGTAGGGTCACCCCTCCACTTT.

The V gene is TRBV12-3 or TRBV12-4, the J gene TRBJ2-3; no clear D. V was cut by 3 bases and J by 4 bases, with 11 bases left in between. The CDR3 covers 14 residues. CDR3 coding DNA: TGTGCCAGCAGTTTCGTATCAAGGGCAGATACGCAGTATTTT. Amino acids: CASSFVSRADTQYF.

This clonotype has more than one count but fewer than ten. J is TRBJ2-7 and V is TRBV21-1; the table calls TRBD1, which could not be checked here. TRBV21-1 is described as a pseudogene. The CDR3 loop spans 14 amino acids. The CDR3 spells CASSNTQQGYEQYV. CDR3 sequence (DNA): TGTGCCAGCAGCAACACGCAACAGGGCTACGAGCAGTACGTC.